This T cell receptor beta chain was captured by sequencing in a study of T-cell reconstitution after alpha-beta-depleted transplantation in children. Notes on the study in general: Surviving recipient cells, namely T cells and thymic progenitors, were the source of high day-60 TCRbeta diversity in some patients. Several hundred rapidly expanded clones from non-depleted graft cells reportedly supplied alpha-beta T cells about two months post-transplant.

This CDR3 has 16 residues. Trimming removed 0 bases at V and 1 base at J, with 13 bases between. Per the germline V gene, CDR1 is LGHNA and CDR2 is YSLEER. This clonotype was found a few times. As yet, its antigen is unknown. Construction of the TCRbeta library involved unique molecular identifiers. TCRdb re-called the PCR reads with MiXCR, one entry per CDR3 protein. The sample lists about 590,000 distinct CDR3 sequences; under 15% were seen once. This specimen consisted of PBMCs, mostly from graft donor cells, obtained 360 days after TCRalphabeta/CD19-depleted stem cell transplant. The chain joins TRBV4-3 to TRBJ2-7; possibly TRBD1 for D (6 bases). The sequence was obtained from a male patient younger than 18 who had a stem cell transplant for acute myeloid leukemia, so the T cells may come from the graft donor. The CDR3 spells CASSQDRRQESYEQYF. The CDR3 nucleotides read TGCGCCAGCAGCCAAGATCGAAGACAGGAGTCCTACGAGCAGTACTTC.